This TCR beta chain was obtained from a study of cytomegalovirus exposure and HLA in healthy donors. This table comes from immunoSEQ multiplex PCR, and its TCRdb copy is limited to in-frame clones, with some not included. The data contain about 64,000 clones, 90% to 95% of them seen just once; the ten biggest clones take up under 6.5%. With respect to this clone: What it binds is not known.

CDR1 is MGHDK and CDR2 is SYGVNS in the germline V gene. The V end was cut by 10 bases, the J end by 4 bases, with 5 bases between. The CDR3 spans 10 residues. General study points: Associated with cytomegalovirus, according to the listing, were about 160 TCR beta chains.

The gene calls are TRBV25-1 and TRBJ1-3; D ambiguous. This clonotype originated in a young woman in good health and CMV-seropositive. The sequenced material came from PBMCs. DNA for the CDR3: TGTGCCACGGGAGGAAACACCATATATTTT. This sequence encodes CATGGNTIYF.